The 5 T cell receptor beta chains below all came from one sample that was sequenced in a study of cytomegalovirus exposure and HLA in healthy donors. Primers: 60 Vbeta forward and 13 Jbeta reverse. Produced via immunoSEQ multiplex PCR; TCRdb's table is partial and in-frame only. The sample holds some 150,000 clones; 70% to 80% are singletons and the top ten take less than 0.9%. The source material was PBMCs. The receptors shown here come from a female donor in good health and CMV-seronegative.

The J gene is TRBJ2-7, the V gene TRBV19; the match to TRBD2 covers 10 bases. From germline, CDR1 is LNHDA and CDR2 SQIVND (reference sequence). CDR3 size: 16 residues. Trimming at V came to 6 bases and at J to 2 bases, leaving 10 bases not matched to a gene. CDR3 sequence reads: CASSRGGTSVPYEQYF. For the CDR3, the DNA is TGTGCCAGTAGCCGGGGGGGGACTAGCGTGCCCTACGAGCAGTACTTC.

V gene TRBV30 combines with J gene TRBJ1-2; TRBD1 might be the D (6 bases). Germline V gives CDR1 GTSNPN, CDR2 SVGIG (reference sequence). The CDR3 has 15 amino acids. V dropped 2 bases and J dropped 2 bases, with 15 bases sitting between them. CDR3 nucleotide sequence: TGTGCCTGGAGTCGGACAGTAGCTGGCAACTATGGCTACACCTTC. This sequence encodes CAWSRTVAGNYGYTF. The full variable domain, with the rest looked up from reference TRBV30 and TRBJ1-2, is SQTIHQWPATLVQPVGSPLSLECTVEGTSNPNLYWYRQAAGRGLQLLFYSVGIGQISSEVPQNLSASRPQDRQFILSSKKLLLSDSGFYLCAWSRTVAGNYGYTFGSGTRLTVV.

This clone was seen more than once but under ten times. The gene calls are TRBV9 and TRBJ1-6; 8 positions match TRBD1. The junction had 5 bases not matched to a gene; V was cut back by 4 bases and J by 5 bases. The CDR3 covers 15 residues. Germline CDR1 SGDLS, CDR2 YYNGEE. DNA for the CDR3: TGTGCCAGCAGCCCTCGACAGGGGAATAATTCACCCCTCCACTTT. Amino acids: CASSPRQGNNSPLHF.

CDR3 protein: CSVGQGANEKLFF. DNA for the CDR3: TGCAGCGTTGGACAGGGAGCTAATGAAAAACTGTTTTTT. The V and J genes are TRBV29-1 and TRBJ1-4; 7 bases match TRBD1. The CDR3 contains 13 residues. From germline, CDR1 is SQVTM and CDR2 ANQGSEA. V lost 4 bases, J lost 3 bases, and 2 bases stayed unmatched.

This chain links TRBV6-5 with TRBJ1-5, with TRBD1 matching over 9 bases. Trimming took 0 bases from V and 3 from J; bases not matched to a gene: 3. The CDR3 is 16 amino acids. Germline V gene sequence: CDR1 MNHEY, CDR2 SVGAGI. The DNA for the CDR3 is TGTGCCAGCAGTTACTCCGGGACAGGGACCAATCAGCCCCAGCATTTT. Translating gives CASSYSGTGTNQPQHF.